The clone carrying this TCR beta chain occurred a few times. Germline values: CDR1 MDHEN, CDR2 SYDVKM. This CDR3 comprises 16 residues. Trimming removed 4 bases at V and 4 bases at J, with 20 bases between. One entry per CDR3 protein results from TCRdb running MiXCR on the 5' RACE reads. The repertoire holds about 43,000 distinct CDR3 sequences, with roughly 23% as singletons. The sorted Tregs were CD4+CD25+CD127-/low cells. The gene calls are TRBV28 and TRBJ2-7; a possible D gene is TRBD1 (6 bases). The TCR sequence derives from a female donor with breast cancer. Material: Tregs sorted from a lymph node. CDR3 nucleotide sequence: TGTGCCAGCAGTTCCTTCGCCTACAGGGTTCGATACGAGCAGTACTTC. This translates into CASSSFAYRVRYEQYF.